The present T cell receptor (beta chain) was sequenced within a study of OX40 agonist ivuxolimab in advanced cancers. At the level of the whole study: Ivuxolimab, which targeted the costimulatory receptor OX40 (CD134), was an agonistic, fully human IgG2 monoclonal antibody. Intravenous ivuxolimab was administered to patients every 2 weeks at six dose levels: 0.01, 0.1, 0.3, 1.5, 3 and 10 mg/kg. Among the 52 dose-escalation patients, some 20 had hepatocellular carcinoma, around 15 melanoma, 9 renal cell carcinoma and 9 head and neck cancer. In the dose-escalation cohort, 70% to 90% of patients were male, and the mean age was approximately 60 years with a range of 23 to 79. Prior anti-PD-1, anti-PD-L1 or anti-CTLA-4 therapy was permitted, and checkpoint inhibitors had been received by under 50% of dose-escalation patients. Three dose-escalation patients achieved partial responses, one with hepatocellular carcinoma and two with cutaneous melanoma. Peripheral TCRbeta sequencing was intended to test whether TCR sequence diversity was altered and clonal T-cell expansion was caused by ivuxolimab. The paper reports the monotherapy dose-escalation portion (N of about 52 patients) of the phase I ivuxolimab trial. On the study overall, not on this receptor specifically: Low levels of normalized T-cell clonal expansion were also seen in some nonresponding patients. After ivuxolimab, expanded clones were on average more numerous among CD8+ T cells than among CD4+ T cells. At doses of 0.1 to 3.0 mg/kg, clonal expansion of both CD4+ and CD8+ T cells in blood was seen between baseline and week 6. The antigen specificity of the clonally expanded peripheral T cells was not determined. In the 0.1-3.0 mg/kg groups, partial responders were among the patients with the lowest normalized peripheral clonal expansion, particularly in CD8+ T cells.

Note on this clone: This clone's antigen is unknown. Base qualities were left out, and no much larger clone turns up one base away.

The trial excluded patients who had a history of autoimmune disease or were on systemic immunosuppression. In every dose cohort, peripheral blood was drawn for TCR sequencing at baseline, cycle 4 day 1, and cycle 7 day 1. Samples came from an open-label, multicenter, first-in-human phase I dose-escalation trial of ivuxolimab. The trial enrolled adults with locally advanced or metastatic head and neck squamous cell, hepatocellular, melanoma or renal cell carcinoma. CD4+ and CD8+ T cells were sorted separately from peripheral blood before TCR sequencing. CDR1 and CDR2, per the germline V gene, are SGHDN and FVKESK. The CDR3 goes from the cysteine to the phenylalanine over 18 residues. Only the CDR3 region is kept as DNA, spanning 54 bases read in frame from base 1. Compared with germline, V lacks 0 bases and J lacks 1 base; bases without a gene match: 10. Genomic DNA was isolated from the sorted cells so that the TCRbeta CDR3 region could be sequenced. TCRbeta CDR3 regions were sequenced using the immunoSEQ Assay. TCRdb mirrors the immuneACCESS table, restricted to in-frame sequences. Some clones are absent from its copies; in checked studies, under half trace to an unresolved V gene, and the reason for the others is unknown. This sample has tens of thousands of clones in its table, and 85% of those were observed once. Around 3.8% of the sample is held by the ten biggest clonotypes.

Sequenced material: CD4+ or CD8+ T cells sorted from blood, taken in a trial of the OX40 agonist ivuxolimab. The source of this sequence is an adult with an advanced solid tumor such as melanoma, head and neck, liver or kidney cancer. The chain uses TRBV14 and TRBJ2-5, and TRBD2 aligns with 8 junction nucleotides. The CDR3 protein: CASSQDGRGASVQETQYF. The nucleotide sequence reads as follows: TGTGCCAGCAGCCAAGATGGGCGGGGGGCCTCCGTCCAAGAGACCCAGTACTTC.